This T cell receptor (beta chain) originates from a study of blood T cells in healthy people across ages. Study-wide background: Researchers report that template switching captured about one barcoded beta molecule per two T cells.

Study outcomes and limitations: Among long-lived donors, naive CD4+ cells were more numerous and diversity higher than in aged donors.

A sample-barcoded 5' primer and a J-beta primer mix were used in a second PCR of about 6 to 12 cycles. Each cDNA molecule was tagged by a template-switch adaptor with 12 random nucleotides. Every individual sample yielded 2.5 million or more paired-end reads (each containing CDR3). TCRdb passed the 5' RACE reads through MiXCR, listing each CDR3 protein once. The sample has roughly 1.7 million distinct CDR3 sequences, about 31% seen once. For this clonotype: Its specificity is not known.

Trimming removed 3 bases at V and 6 bases at J, with 17 bases between. The CDR3 extends over 15 amino acids. The germline V gene encodes CDR1 MNHEY and CDR2 SMNVEV (reference sequence). The chain uses TRBV27 and TRBJ1-2, with a tentative D call TRBD1 (5 bases). Specimen: blood. The receptor was derived from a woman in her twenties or thirties in good health. CDR3 sequence reads: CASSFWAGDRDGYTF. Written as DNA, the CDR3 is TGTGCCAGCAGTTTTTGGGCAGGAGACAGAGATGGCTACACCTTC.